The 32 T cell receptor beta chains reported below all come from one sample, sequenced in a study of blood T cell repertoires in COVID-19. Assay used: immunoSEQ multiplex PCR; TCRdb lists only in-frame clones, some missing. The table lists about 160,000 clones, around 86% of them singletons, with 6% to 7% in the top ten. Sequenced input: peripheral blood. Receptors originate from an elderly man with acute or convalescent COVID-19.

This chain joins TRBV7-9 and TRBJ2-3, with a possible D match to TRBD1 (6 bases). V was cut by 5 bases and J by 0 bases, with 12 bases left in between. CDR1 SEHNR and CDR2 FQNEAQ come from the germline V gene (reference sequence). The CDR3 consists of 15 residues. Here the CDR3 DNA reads TGTGCCAGCAGCGTGACAGGTTTTAGCACAGATACGCAGTATTTT. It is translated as CASSVTGFSTDTQYF. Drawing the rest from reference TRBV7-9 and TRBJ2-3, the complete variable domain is DTGVSQNPRHKITKRGQNVTFRCDPISEHNRLYWYRQTLGQGPEFLTYFQNEAQLEKSRLLSDRFSAERPKGSFSTLEIQRTEQGDSAMYLCASSVTGFSTDTQYFGPGTRLTVL.

CDR3 nucleotide sequence: TGTGCCAGTAGGCCGGGACAGCTAAACACCGGGGAGCTGTTTTTT. The encoded protein is CASRPGQLNTGELFF. The chain is built from TRBV19 and TRBJ2-2; 7 bases match TRBD1. Germline-derived CDR1 and CDR2 are LNHDA and SQIVND (reference sequence). Trimming at V came to 6 bases and at J to 2 bases, leaving 6 bases not matched to a gene. This CDR3 is built from 15 residues. Complete variable domain (other parts from reference TRBV19 and TRBJ2-2): DGGITQSPKYLFRKEGQNVTLSCEQNLNHDAMYWYRQDPGQGLRLIYYSQIVNDFQKGDIAEGYSVSREKKESFPLTVTSAQKNPTAFYLCASRPGQLNTGELFFGEGSRLTVL.

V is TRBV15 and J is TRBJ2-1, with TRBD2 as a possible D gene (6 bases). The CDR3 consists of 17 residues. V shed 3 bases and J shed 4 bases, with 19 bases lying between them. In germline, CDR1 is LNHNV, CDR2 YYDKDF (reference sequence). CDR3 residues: CATSSQGGAAVYNEQFF. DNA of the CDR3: TGTGCCACCAGCAGCCAAGGCGGGGCAGCGGTATACAATGAGCAGTTCTTC.

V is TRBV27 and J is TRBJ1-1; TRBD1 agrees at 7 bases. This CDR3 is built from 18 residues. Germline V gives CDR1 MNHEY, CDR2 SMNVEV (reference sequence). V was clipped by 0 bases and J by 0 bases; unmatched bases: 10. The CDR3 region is CASSLSVVRGFVNTEAFF. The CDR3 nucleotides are TGTGCCAGCAGTTTATCTGTCGTCAGGGGGTTCGTGAACACTGAAGCTTTCTTT.

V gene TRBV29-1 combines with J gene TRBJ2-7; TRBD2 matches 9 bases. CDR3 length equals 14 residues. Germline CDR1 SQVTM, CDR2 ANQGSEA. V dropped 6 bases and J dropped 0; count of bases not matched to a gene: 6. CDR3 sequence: CSVGTSRSSYEQYF. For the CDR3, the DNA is TGCAGCGTAGGGACTAGCCGAAGCTCCTACGAGCAGTACTTC.

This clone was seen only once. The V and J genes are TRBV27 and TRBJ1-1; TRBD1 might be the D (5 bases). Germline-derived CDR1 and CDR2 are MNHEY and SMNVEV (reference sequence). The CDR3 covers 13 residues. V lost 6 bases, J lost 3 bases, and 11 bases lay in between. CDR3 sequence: CASRSTGDTEAFF. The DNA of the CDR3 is TGTGCCAGCAGGAGTACAGGTGACACTGAAGCTTTCTTT.

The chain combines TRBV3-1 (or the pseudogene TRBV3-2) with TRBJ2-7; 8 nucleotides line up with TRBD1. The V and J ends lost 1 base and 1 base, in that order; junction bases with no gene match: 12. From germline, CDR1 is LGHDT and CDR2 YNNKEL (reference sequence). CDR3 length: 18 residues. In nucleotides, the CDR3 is TGTGCCAGCAGCCAAGTTTACGCTACCGGGACAGGATCCTACGAGCAGTACTTC. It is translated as CASSQVYATGTGSYEQYF.

The CDR3 is CASSLDTPGANVLTF. CDR3 in DNA: TGCGCCAGCAGCCTGGACACCCCTGGGGCCAACGTCCTGACTTTC. The chain employs TRBV5-1 and TRBJ2-6, with D possibly matching TRBD1 (5 bases). The V gene lost 4 bases and the J gene lost 2 bases, with 10 bases spanning the gap. The germline gives CDR1 SGHRS, CDR2 YFSETQ. The CDR3 spans 15 residues.

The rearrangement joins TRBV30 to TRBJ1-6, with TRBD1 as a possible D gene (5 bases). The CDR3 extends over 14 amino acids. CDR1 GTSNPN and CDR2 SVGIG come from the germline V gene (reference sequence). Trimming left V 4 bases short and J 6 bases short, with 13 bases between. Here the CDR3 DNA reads TGTGCCTGGACCCCCGGCAGGGTTAATTCACCCCTCCACTTT. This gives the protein CAWTPGRVNSPLHF.

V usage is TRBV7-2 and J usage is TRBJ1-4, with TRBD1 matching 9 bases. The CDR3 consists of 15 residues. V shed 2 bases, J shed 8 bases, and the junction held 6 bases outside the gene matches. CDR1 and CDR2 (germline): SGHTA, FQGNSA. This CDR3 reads CASSLSTGGWEKLFF. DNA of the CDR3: TGTGCCAGCAGCTTATCTACAGGGGGCTGGGAAAAACTGTTTTTT.

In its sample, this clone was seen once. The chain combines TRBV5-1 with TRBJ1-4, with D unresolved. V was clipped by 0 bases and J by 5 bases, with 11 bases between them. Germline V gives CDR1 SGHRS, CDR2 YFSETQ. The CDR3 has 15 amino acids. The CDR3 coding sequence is TGCGCCAGCAGCTTGGCCGGGGTAGCAAATGAAAAACTGTTTTTT. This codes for CASSLAGVANEKLFF.

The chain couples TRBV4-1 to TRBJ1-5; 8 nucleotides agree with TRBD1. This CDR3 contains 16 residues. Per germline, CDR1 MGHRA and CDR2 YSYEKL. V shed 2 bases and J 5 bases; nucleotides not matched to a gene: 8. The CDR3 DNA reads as TGCGCCAGCAGCCAACAAGACAGGGGTAATTATCAGCCCCAGCATTTT. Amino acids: CASSQQDRGNYQPQHF.

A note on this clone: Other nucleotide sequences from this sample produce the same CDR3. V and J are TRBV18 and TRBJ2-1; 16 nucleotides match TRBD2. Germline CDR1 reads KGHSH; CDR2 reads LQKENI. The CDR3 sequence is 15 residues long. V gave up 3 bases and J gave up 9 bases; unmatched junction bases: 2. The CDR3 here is CASSPGTSGRVEQFF. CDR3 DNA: TGTGCCAGCTCACCTGGGACTAGCGGGAGGGTTGAGCAGTTCTTC.

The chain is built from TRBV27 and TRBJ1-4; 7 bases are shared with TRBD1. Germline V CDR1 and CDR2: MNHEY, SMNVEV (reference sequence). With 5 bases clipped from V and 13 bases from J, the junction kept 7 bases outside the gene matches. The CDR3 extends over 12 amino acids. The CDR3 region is CASSTTGWRLFF. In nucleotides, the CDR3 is TGTGCCAGCAGTACGACAGGGTGGCGACTGTTTTTT.

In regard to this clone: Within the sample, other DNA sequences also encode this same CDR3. The CDR3 sequence: CASSPGTGYGYTF. The CDR3 DNA reads TGTGCCAGCAGCCCCGGGACAGGCTATGGCTACACCTTC. V usage is TRBV3-1 (or the pseudogene TRBV3-2) and J usage is TRBJ1-2; 8 nucleotides agree with TRBD1. Germline CDR1 LGHDT, CDR2 YNNKEL (reference sequence). Trimming took 4 bases from V and 4 from J; bases not matched to a gene: 2. The length of the CDR3 is 13 residues.

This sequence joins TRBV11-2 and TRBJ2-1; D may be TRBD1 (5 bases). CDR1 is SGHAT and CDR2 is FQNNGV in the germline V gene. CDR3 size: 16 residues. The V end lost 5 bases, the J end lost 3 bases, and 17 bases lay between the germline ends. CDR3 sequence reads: CASSKMKSTGYNEQFF. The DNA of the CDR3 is TGTGCCAGCAGCAAAATGAAGTCTACAGGCTACAATGAGCAGTTCTTC.

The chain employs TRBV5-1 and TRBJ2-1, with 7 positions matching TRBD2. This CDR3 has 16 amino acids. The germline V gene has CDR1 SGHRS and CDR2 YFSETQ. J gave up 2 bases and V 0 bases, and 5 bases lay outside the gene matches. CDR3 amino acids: CASSLGLANAYNEQFF. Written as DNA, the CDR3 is TGCGCCAGCAGCTTGGGACTAGCTAACGCCTACAATGAGCAGTTCTTC.

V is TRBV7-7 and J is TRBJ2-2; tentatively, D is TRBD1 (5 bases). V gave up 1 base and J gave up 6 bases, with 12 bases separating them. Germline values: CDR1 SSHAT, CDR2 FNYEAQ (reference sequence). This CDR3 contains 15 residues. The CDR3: CASSLEVRAAGELFF. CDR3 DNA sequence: TGTGCCAGCAGCTTAGAGGTCAGGGCGGCCGGGGAGCTGTTTTTT.

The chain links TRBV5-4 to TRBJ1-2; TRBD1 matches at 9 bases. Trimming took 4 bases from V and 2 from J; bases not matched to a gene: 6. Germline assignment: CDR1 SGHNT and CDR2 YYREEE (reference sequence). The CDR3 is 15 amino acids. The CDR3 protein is CASSIDRGGNYGYTF. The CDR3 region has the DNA TGTGCCAGCAGCATAGACAGGGGGGGAAACTATGGCTACACCTTC.

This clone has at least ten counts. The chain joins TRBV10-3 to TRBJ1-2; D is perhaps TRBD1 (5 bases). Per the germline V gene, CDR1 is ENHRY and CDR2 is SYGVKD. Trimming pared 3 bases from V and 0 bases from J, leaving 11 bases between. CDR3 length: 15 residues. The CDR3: CAISDQDTANYGYTF. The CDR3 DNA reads TGTGCCATCAGTGATCAGGACACCGCTAACTATGGCTACACCTTC.

In DNA, the CDR3 is TGTGCCAGCCGGGAGGGGCCATATAATTCACCCCTCCACTTT. This codes for CASREGPYNSPLHF. This chain uses TRBV5-4 with TRBJ1-6; TRBD1 is a possible D gene (5 bases). CDR3 length equals 14 residues. CDR1 SGHNT and CDR2 YYREEE come from the germline V gene (reference sequence). Trimming took 7 bases from V and 4 from J, leaving 12 bases between them.

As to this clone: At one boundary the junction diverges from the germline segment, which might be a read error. The chain's CDR3 is CASSESLVDRVSF. The CDR3 DNA follows: TGCGCCAGCAGTGAGTCTCTGGTTGACAGGGTCTCCTTC. The chain is built from TRBV10-1 and TRBJ1-2, with 7 nucleotides matching TRBD1. The germline V gene encodes CDR1 WNHNN and CDR2 SYGVQD (reference sequence). This CDR3 region has 13 residues.

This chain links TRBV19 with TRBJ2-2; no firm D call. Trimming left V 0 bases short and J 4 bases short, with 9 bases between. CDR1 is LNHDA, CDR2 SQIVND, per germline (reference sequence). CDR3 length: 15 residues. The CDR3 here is CASSIDRSSTGELFF. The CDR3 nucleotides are TGTGCCAGTAGTATAGATCGTTCGAGCACCGGGGAGCTGTTTTTT.

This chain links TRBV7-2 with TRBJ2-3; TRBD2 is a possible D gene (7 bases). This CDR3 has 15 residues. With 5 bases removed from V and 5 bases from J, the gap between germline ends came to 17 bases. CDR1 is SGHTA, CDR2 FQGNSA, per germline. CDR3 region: CASSGEGGTEDTQYF. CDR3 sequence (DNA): TGTGCCAGCAGCGGAGAGGGGGGGACCGAAGATACGCAGTATTTT. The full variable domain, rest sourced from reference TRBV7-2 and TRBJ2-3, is GAGVSQSPSNKVTEKGKDVELRCDPISGHTALYWYRQSLGQGLEFLIYFQGNSAPDKSGLPSDRFSAERTGGSVSTLTIQRTQQEDSAVYLCASSGEGGTEDTQYFGPGTRLTVL.

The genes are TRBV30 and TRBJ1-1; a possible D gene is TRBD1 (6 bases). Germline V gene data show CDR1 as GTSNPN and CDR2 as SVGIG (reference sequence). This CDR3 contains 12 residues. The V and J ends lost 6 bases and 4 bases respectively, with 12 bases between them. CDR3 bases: TGTGCCTGTAACAGGGTAGGCACTGAAGCTTTCTTT. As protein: CACNRVGTEAFF.

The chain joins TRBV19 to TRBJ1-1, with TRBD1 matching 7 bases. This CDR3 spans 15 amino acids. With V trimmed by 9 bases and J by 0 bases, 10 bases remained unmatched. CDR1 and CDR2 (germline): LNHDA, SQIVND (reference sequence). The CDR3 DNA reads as TGTGCCAGCGCGAGGGGACAGATCATGAACACTGAAGCTTTCTTT. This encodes CASARGQIMNTEAFF. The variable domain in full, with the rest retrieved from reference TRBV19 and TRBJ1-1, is DGGITQSPKYLFRKEGQNVTLSCEQNLNHDAMYWYRQDPGQGLRLIYYSQIVNDFQKGDIAEGYSVSREKKESFPLTVTSAQKNPTAFYLCASARGQIMNTEAFFGQGTRLTVV.

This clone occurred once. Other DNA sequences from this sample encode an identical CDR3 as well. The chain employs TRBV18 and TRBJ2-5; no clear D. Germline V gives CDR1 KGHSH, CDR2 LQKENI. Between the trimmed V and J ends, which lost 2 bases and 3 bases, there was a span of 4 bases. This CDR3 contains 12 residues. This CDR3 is CASSPAEETQYF. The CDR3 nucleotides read TGTGCCAGCTCACCAGCGGAAGAGACCCAGTACTTC. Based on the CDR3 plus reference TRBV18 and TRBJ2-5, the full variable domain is NAGVMQNPRHLVRRRGQEARLRCSPMKGHSHVYWYRQLPEEGLKFMVYLQKENIIDESGMPKERFSAEFPKEGPSILRIQQVVRGDSAAYFCASSPAEETQYFGPGTRLLVL.

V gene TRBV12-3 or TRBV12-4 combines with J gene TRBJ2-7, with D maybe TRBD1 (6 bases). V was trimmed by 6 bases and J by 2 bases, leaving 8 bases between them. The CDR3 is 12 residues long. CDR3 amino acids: CASRRQAYEQYF. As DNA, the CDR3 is TGTGCCAGCAGAAGACAGGCCTACGAGCAGTACTTC.

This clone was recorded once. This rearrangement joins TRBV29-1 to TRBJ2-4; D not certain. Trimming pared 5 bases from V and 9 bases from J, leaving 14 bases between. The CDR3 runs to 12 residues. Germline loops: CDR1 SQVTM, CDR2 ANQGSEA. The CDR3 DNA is TGCAGCGTTTTACTATATTCGGGCATTCAGTACTTC. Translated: CSVLLYSGIQYF.

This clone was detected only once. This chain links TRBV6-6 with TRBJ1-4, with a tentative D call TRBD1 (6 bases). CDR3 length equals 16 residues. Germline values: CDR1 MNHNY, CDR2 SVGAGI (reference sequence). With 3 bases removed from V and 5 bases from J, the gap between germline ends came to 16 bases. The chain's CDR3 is CASSYNWGQENEKLFF. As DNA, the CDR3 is TGTGCCAGCAGTTATAACTGGGGACAAGAGAATGAAAAACTGTTTTTT.

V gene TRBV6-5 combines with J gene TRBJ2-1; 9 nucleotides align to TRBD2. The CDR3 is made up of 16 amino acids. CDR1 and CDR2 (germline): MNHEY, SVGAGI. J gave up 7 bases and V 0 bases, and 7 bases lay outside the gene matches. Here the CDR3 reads CASSYSQAGGQNEQFF. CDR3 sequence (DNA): TGTGCCAGCAGTTACTCCCAAGCGGGAGGTCAGAATGAGCAGTTCTTC.

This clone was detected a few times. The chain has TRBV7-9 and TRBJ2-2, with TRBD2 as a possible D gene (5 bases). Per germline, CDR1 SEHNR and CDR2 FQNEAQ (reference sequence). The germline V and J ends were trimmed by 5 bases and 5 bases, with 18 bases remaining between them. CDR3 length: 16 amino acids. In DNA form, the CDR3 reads TGTGCCAGCAGCCCCACTCCGGGGATGGGGACCGGGGAGCTGTTTTTT. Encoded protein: CASSPTPGMGTGELFF.